The TCR beta chain described here comes from a study of beta chain features in type 1 diabetes. Points on this clone: Its antigen is currently unknown.

Study-wide findings and caveats: For patients and controls alike, PCR might favor shorter templates to the same degree.

Reverse transcription of all isolated RNA meant that expressed TCRB transcripts were sequenced. Sequencing used immunoSEQ multiplex PCR; TCRdb keeps in-frame clones, though not all of them. The sample includes 970,000 or so clones, roughly 17% seen only once; the top ten take 0.023%. This receptor was obtained from a woman aged 18-29 years in good health. Source material: naive CD4+ T cells from blood.

The CDR3 spells CASRFRDSNQPQHF. CDR3 coding DNA: TGTGCCAGCAGATTCAGAGATAGCAATCAGCCCCAGCATTTT. The J gene is TRBJ1-5, the V gene TRBV2; D not resolved. CDR1 is SNHLY and CDR2 is FYNNEI in the germline V gene. CDR3 size: 14 residues. Trimming pared 6 bases from V and 0 bases from J, leaving 9 bases between.